Presented here are 5 T cell receptor beta chains from one specimen sequenced in a study of blood T cell repertoires in COVID-19. Clones were sequenced by immunoSEQ multiplex PCR, and TCRdb holds only the in-frame ones, with some missing. The sample consists of 90,000 to 130,000 clones, about 90% of them appearing once. Material: peripheral blood. Every receptor here comes from a human donor in a cohort sampled during active COVID-19.

The chain couples TRBV4-1 to TRBJ1-5, with a possible D match to TRBD1 (5 bases). Germline V CDR1 and CDR2: MGHRA, YSYEKL. The CDR3 totals 13 residues. The V and J ends lost 2 bases and 9 bases respectively, with 11 bases between them. CDR3 sequence reads: CASSQTLGGPQHF. Here the CDR3 DNA reads TGCGCCAGCAGCCAAACCCTGGGGGGGCCCCAGCATTTT.

The V call is TRBV28, the J call TRBJ2-1; D might be TRBD2 (6 bases). This CDR3 is 14 amino acids long. V lost 5 bases and J lost 4, with 12 bases in between. Germline lookup yields CDR1 MDHEN and CDR2 SYDVKM. CDR3 residues: CASSLRGSYNEQFF. The CDR3 coding sequence is TGTGCCAGCAGTCTGCGGGGTTCTTACAATGAGCAGTTCTTC. The full variable domain, its missing parts supplied by reference TRBV28 and TRBJ2-1, is DVKVTQSSRYLVKRTGEKVFLECVQDMDHENMFWYRQDPGLGLRLIYFSYDVKMKEKGDIPEGYSVSREKKERFSLILESASTNQTSMYLCASSLRGSYNEQFFGPGTRLTVL.

This rearrangement joins TRBV9 to TRBJ2-5; 8 nucleotides match TRBD2. V dropped 3 bases and J dropped 3; count of bases not matched to a gene: 4. CDR1 and CDR2 from the germline V gene are SGDLS and YYNGEE. This CDR3 region has 14 residues. CDR3 in DNA: TGTGCCAGCAGCGGCGGGGGGCCTAAAGAGACCCAGTACTTC. Its protein product is CASSGGGPKETQYF. Filled out from reference TRBV9 and TRBJ2-5, the complete variable domain reads DSGVTQTPKHLITATGQRVTLRCSPRSGDLSVYWYQQSLDQGLQFLIQYYNGEERAKGNILERFSAQQFPDLHSELNLSSLELGDSALYFCASSGGGPKETQYFGPGTRLLVL.

The V call is TRBV28, the J call TRBJ2-5; D perhaps matches TRBD2 (6 bases). There are 13 residues in the CDR3. V was clipped by 6 bases and J by 2 bases, with 10 bases between them. Germline CDR1 MDHEN, CDR2 SYDVKM. The CDR3: CASRRDFQETQYF. CDR3 nucleotide sequence: TGTGCCAGCAGGAGGGACTTTCAAGAGACCCAGTACTTC.

The chain employs TRBV28 and TRBJ1-6; 9 bases are shared with TRBD1. Germline CDR1 and CDR2: MDHEN and SYDVKM. The CDR3 extends over 19 amino acids. V shed 3 bases and J 0 bases; nucleotides not matched to a gene: 9. CDR3 sequence (DNA): TGTGCCAGCAGTTTGTTGGGGACAGGGTGGAGCTCCTATAATTCACCCCTCCACTTT. It encodes CASSLLGTGWSSYNSPLHF.